This TCR beta chain emerged from a study of a mutant IDH1 vaccine in newly diagnosed glioma. Overall study: Across weeks 1, 3, 5, 7, 11, 15, 19 and 23, patients received a vaccination each time, eight in all. The therapy given earlier, which was standard therapy, consisted of radiotherapy, temozolomide, or both, and most of the patients received both. Vaccines were begun 4-6 weeks after radiotherapy alone, or with temozolomide cycles.

Concerning this clone itself: Its antigen is unidentified.

Time point: week 5, during vaccination. A single vaccine dose contained 300 ug of mutant IDH1 20-mer peptide, and topical imiquimod was used with it. General study findings and limits: Pseudoprogression apparently tracked independently of changes in top peripheral T cell clonotypes.

Germline CDR1 KGHSH, CDR2 LQKENI. The CDR3 has 22 amino acids. With V trimmed by 4 bases and J by 0 bases, 21 bases remained unmatched. Clones were read by immunoSEQ multiplex PCR, and TCRdb kept only the in-frame ones, dropping some. The sample gives over 50,000 clones, 70% to 90% of which show up once; roughly 5.1% is in the top ten. This TCR was sampled from a woman aged 40 to 50 with glioma. This chain connects TRBV18 to TRBJ1-1; 12 bases are a match to TRBD1. The material sequenced was PBMCs, taken from a glioma patient whose treatment included an IDH1 peptide vaccine. CDR3 protein: CASSRRPPGQGARGNMNTEAFF. The CDR3 nucleotides are TGTGCCAGCTCACGAAGACCCCCGGGACAGGGGGCGCGGGGGAACATGAACACTGAAGCTTTCTTT.